This TCR beta chain was recovered during a study of response to subunit inactivated influenza vaccine. V trimming: 4 bases; J trimming: 3 bases; junction bases outside the gene matches: 4. The CDR3 is 14 residues long. Germline CDR1 is SGHRS and CDR2 is YFSETQ. There are many counts of this clonotype. In TCRdb, the RT-PCR reads were re-called with MiXCR into one record per CDR3 protein. The table records just under 550,000 distinct CDR3 sequences, approximately 20% of them present only once. These same data were also listed under a study on T cells expressing NK-cell markers. Turning to that study: Production of TCR beta cDNA relied on 5'RACE template switching with UMIs. Most of the eight sequenced donors tested HCMV-seropositive; one tested seronegative. About 6 donors had dominant NKG2C+ clonotypes that comprised about 1.0-7.5% of their CD8+ T cells. The study found these clonotypes also leading the CD3+CD56-NKG2C+ fraction in a few donors.

Material: CD4+ T cells sorted from PBMCs, obtained approximately 13 days after vaccination. V gene TRBV5-1 combines with J gene TRBJ2-7; 10 positions match TRBD1. The sequence came from a man aged 45-65 years who received an inactivated influenza vaccine. Written as DNA, the CDR3 is TGCGCCAGCAGCCCGGACAGGGGGAACTACGAGCAGTACTTC. Translating gives CASSPDRGNYEQYF.